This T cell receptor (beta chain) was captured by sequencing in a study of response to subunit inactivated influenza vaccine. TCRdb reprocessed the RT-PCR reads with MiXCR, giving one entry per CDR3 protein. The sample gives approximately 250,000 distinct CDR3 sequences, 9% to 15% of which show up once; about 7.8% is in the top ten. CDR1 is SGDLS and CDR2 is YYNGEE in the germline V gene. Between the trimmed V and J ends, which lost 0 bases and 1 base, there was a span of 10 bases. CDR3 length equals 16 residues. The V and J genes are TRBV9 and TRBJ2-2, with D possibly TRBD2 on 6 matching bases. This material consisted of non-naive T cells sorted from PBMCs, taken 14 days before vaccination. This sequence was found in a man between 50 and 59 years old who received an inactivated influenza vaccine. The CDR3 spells CASSVGVSGNTGELFF. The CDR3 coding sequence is TGTGCCAGCAGCGTAGGGGTTAGCGGGAACACCGGGGAGCTGTTTTTT.